The source of this T cell receptor (beta chain) is a study of blood T cell repertoires in COVID-19. Study at large: There were acute and convalescent COVID-19 samples, and they came from the United States, Italy and Spain. Sources were T cells, B-cell-depleted T cells, or PBMCs; the material itself was cDNA or gDNA.

The data were produced by immunoSEQ multiplex PCR, yet TCRdb's version contains in-frame clones alone and is incomplete. This sample yields some 350,000 clones, of which about 90% are seen a single time; less than 5.5% belongs to the top ten. Germline V lookup: CDR1 MGHRA, CDR2 YSYEKL. The CDR3 runs to 17 residues. V shed 0 bases, J shed 6 bases, and the junction held 10 bases outside the gene matches. Participants spanned ages about 18 to 90 years and resided in roughly 22 US areas. Symptom resolution, clearance, or two negative PCRs marked the recovered donors of Cohort 3. The origin of this receptor is a man aged 25 to 40 who had recovered from COVID-19. Material: PBMCs or T cells enriched from blood (not recorded which). The V call is TRBV4-1, the J call TRBJ2-3, with 9 bases lining up with TRBD2. The DNA for the CDR3 is TGCGCCAGCAGCCAAGACGATGCGGGGGGGGTGGCGGATACGCAGTATTTT. Protein: CASSQDDAGGVADTQYF.